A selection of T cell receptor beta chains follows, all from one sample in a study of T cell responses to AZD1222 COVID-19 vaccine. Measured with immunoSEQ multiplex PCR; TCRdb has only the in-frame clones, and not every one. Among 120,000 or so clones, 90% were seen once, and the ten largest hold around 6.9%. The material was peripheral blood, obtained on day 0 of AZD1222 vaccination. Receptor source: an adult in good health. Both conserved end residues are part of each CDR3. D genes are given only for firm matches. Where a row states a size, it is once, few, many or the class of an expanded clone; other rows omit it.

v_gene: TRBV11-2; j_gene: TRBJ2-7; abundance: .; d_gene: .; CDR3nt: TGTGCCAGCAGCTTAGAGGGTTACGAGCAGTACTTC; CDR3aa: CASSLEGYEQYF
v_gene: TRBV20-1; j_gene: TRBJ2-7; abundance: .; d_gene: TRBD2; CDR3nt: TGCAGTGCTAGTCGGGAGGGCTACGAGCAGTACTTC; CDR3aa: CSASREGYEQYF
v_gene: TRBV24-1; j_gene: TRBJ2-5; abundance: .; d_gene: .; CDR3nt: TGTGCCACCAGTACCCCCTCCGGGACCCAGTACTTC; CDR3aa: CATSTPSGTQYF
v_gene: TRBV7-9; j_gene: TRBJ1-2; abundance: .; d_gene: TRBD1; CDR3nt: TGTGCCAGCAGCACCTCGACAGGGGGTAAGAACTATGGCTACACCTTC; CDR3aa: CASSTSTGGKNYGYTF
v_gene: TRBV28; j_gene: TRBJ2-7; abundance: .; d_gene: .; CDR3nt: TGTGCCAGCAGCTCCAGCTCCTACGAGCAGTACTTC; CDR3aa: CASSSSSYEQYF
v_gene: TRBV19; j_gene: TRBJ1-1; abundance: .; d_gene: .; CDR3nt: TGTGCCAGTAGTCCAGCCCGCGGGGGGACCGAAGCTTTCTTT; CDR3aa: CASSPARGGTEAFF
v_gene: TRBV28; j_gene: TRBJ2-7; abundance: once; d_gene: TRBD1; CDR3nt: TGTGCCAGCAGTACACCGGGACAGGGGTCCCACGAGCAGTACTTC; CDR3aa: CASSTPGQGSHEQYF
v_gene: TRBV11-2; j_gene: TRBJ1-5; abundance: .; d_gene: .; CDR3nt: TGTGCCAGCAGCTTAGAGTTGGGGGCAGGGCAGCCCCAGCATTTT; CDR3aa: CASSLELGAGQPQHF
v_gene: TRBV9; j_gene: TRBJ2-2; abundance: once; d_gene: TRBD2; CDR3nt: TGTGCCAGCAGCATGCGACTAGCGGGAGGCACCGGGGAGCTGTTTTTT; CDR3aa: CASSMRLAGGTGELFF
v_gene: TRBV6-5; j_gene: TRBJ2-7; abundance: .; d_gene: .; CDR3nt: TGTGCCAGCAGCAAGCCGGGAAGCTACGAGCAGTACTTC; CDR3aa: CASSKPGSYEQYF
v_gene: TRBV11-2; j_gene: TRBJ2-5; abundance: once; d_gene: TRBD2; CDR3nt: TGTGCCAGCAGCCGCGAGGCCCTGGGACTAGCGGGAGGAGAGACCCAGTACTTC; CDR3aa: CASSREALGLAGGETQYF
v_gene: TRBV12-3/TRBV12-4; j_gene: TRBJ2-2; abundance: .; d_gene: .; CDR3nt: TGTGCCAGCAGCCAGGGGTTCGGGGAGCTGTTTTTT; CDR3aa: CASSQGFGELFF
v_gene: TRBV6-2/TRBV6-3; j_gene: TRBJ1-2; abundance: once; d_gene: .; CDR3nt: TGTGCCAGCAGTTTTACCGGGATGACCTATGGCTACACCTTC; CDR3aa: CASSFTGMTYGYTF
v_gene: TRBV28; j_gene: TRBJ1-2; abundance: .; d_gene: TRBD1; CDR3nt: TGTGCCAGCAGAACAGGGGGCAGAACCTATGGCTACACCTTC; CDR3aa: CASRTGGRTYGYTF
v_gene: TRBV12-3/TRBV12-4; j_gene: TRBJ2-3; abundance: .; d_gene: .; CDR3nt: TGTGCCAGCGCCGACCTTTGGGGAGATACGCAGTATTTT; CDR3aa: CASADLWGDTQYF
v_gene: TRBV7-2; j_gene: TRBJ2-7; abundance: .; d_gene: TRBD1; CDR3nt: TGTGCCAGCAGCCTCGACAGGGGTCGAGCCGAGCAGTACTTC; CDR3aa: CASSLDRGRAEQYF
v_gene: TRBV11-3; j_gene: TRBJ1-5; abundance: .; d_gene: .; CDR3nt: TGTGCCAGGAGCCCTAGGGCAGAAAGCAATCAGCCCCAGCATTTT; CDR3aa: CARSPRAESNQPQHF
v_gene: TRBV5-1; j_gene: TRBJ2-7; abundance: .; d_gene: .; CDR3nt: TGCGCCAGCAGCTTGGCCCCGGGGCGTGGTATATACGAGCAGTACTTC; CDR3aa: CASSLAPGRGIYEQYF
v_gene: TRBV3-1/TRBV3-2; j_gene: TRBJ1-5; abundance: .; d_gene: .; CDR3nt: TGTGCCAGCAGCCAAGGGTTGGTGGGCAATCAGCCCCAGCATTTT; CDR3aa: CASSQGLVGNQPQHF
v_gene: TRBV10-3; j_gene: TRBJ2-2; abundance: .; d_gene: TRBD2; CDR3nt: TGTGCCATTGCCGGGACTAGTAACACCGGGGAGCTGTTTTTT; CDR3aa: CAIAGTSNTGELFF
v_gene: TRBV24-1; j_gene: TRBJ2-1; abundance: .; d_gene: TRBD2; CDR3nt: TGTGCCACCAGTGATCCCACCCGGAGCGGGGGGAACAATGAGCAGTTCTTC; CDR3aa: CATSDPTRSGGNNEQFF
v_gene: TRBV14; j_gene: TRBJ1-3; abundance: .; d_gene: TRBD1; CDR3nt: TGTGCCAGCAGCCCCGGGAAGGGGGCCTCTGGAAACACCATATATTTT; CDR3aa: CASSPGKGASGNTIYF
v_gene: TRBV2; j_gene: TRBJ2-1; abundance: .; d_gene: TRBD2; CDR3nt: TGTGCCAGCACGAGCGGGAGAGTTACCCATGAGCAGTTCTTC; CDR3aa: CASTSGRVTHEQFF
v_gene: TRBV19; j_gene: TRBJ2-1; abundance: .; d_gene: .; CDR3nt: TGTGCCCAACGGACAGTTTTCAGCTCCTACAATGAGCAGTTCTTC; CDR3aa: CAQRTVFSSYNEQFF
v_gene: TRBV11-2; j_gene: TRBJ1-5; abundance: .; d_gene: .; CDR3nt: TGTGCCAGCAGCTTTAAAAGAGATCAGCCCCAGCATTTT; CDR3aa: CASSFKRDQPQHF
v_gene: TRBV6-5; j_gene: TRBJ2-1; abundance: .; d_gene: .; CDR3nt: TGTGCCAGCATTACGACTCTCGGCTCCTACAATGAGCAGTTCTTC; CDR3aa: CASITTLGSYNEQFF
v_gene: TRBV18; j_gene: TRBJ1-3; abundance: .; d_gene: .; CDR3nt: TGTGCCAGCTCACCAAGGACAGCCATCTCTGGAAACACCATATATTTT; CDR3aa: CASSPRTAISGNTIYF
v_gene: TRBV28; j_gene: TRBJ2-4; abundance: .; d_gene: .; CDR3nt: TGTGCCAGCAGTTTAGATTCCGGGCGGGCCAAAAACATTCAGTACTTC; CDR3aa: CASSLDSGRAKNIQYF
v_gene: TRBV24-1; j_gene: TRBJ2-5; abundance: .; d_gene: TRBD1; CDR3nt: TGTGCCACCAGCGGCGCCGGGACAGGGAGAGAGACCCAGTACTTC; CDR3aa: CATSGAGTGRETQYF
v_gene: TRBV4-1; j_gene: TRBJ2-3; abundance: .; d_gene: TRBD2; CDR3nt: TGCGCCAGCAGCCAAGAGAGCGGGAGTCGACGGCAGTATTTT; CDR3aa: CASSQESGSRRQYF
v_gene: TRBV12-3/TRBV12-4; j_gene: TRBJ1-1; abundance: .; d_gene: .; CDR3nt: TGTGCCAGCAGTTTTCGAGGGGCCGCTGAAGCTTTCTTT; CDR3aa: CASSFRGAAEAFF
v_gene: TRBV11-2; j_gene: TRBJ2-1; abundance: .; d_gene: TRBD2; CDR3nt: TGTGCCAGCAGCTTAGGACTAGCGGGAGTCAATGAGCAGTTCTTC; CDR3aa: CASSLGLAGVNEQFF